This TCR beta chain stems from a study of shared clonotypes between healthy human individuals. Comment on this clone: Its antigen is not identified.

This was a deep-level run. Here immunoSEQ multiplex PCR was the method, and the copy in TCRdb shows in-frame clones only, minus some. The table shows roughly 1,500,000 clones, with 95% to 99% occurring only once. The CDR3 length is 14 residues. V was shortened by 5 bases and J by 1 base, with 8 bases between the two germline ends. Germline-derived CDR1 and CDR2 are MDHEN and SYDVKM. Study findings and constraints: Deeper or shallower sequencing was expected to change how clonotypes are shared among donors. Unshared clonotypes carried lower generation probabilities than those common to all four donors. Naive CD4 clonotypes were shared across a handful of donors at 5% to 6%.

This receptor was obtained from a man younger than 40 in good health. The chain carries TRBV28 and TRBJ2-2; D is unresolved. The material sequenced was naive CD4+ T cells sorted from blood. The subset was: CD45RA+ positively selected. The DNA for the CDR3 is TGTGCCAGCAGTCTGCCCCGGAACACCGGGGAGCTGTTTTTT. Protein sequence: CASSLPRNTGELFF.